This is a list of T cell receptor beta chains from one sample in a study of T cells in Graves' hyperthyroidism and ophthalmopathy. TCRdb processed the multiplex PCR reads anew with MiXCR; each CDR3 protein has one entry. Of approximately 200,000 distinct CDR3 sequences listed, around 20% are singletons. The sequenced sample was blood. The receptors derive from a man aged 35 to 55 with Graves' hyperthyroidism. Each CDR3 is given with its conserved first and last residue. Fields, in order: D gene, J gene, V gene, clone size, CDR3 protein, CDR3 DNA. The D gene is left open where the match is weak. Only some rows state a clone size, as once, few, many or a class for expanded clones.

D gene: -; J gene: TRBJ2-7; V gene: TRBV7-9; clone size: many; CDR3 protein: CASRDGGSSYEQYF; CDR3 DNA: TGTGCCAGCAGAGATGGAGGGAGCTCCTACGAGCAGTACTTC
D gene: -; J gene: TRBJ2-2; V gene: TRBV7-8; clone size: few; CDR3 protein: CASSPTAGAGTGELFF; CDR3 DNA: TGTGCCAGCAGCCCGACGGCGGGGGCGGGCACCGGGGAGCTGTTTTTT
D gene: TRBD2; J gene: TRBJ2-1; V gene: TRBV5-8; clone size: many; CDR3 protein: CASSREGGEQFF; CDR3 DNA: TGTGCCAGCAGCCGGGAGGGGGGAGAGCAGTTCTTC
D gene: -; J gene: TRBJ2-6; V gene: TRBV28; clone size: many; CDR3 protein: CASSRTGGANVLTF; CDR3 DNA: TGTGCCAGCAGCCGAACCGGAGGGGCCAACGTCCTGACTTTC
D gene: -; J gene: TRBJ2-5; V gene: TRBV29-1; clone size: -; CDR3 protein: CSVYREAQYF; CDR3 DNA: TGCAGCGTTTATCGCGAGGCCCAGTACTTC
D gene: -; J gene: TRBJ2-3; V gene: TRBV30; clone size: many; CDR3 protein: CAWSVSSRGTDTQYF; CDR3 DNA: TGTGCCTGGAGTGTGTCCTCTAGGGGCACAGATACGCAGTATTTT
D gene: -; J gene: TRBJ1-2; V gene: TRBV9; clone size: -; CDR3 protein: CASSVEAFGGYTF; CDR3 DNA: TGTGCCAGCAGCGTAGAGGCGTTCGGTGGCTACACCTTC
D gene: TRBD2; J gene: TRBJ2-1; V gene: TRBV14; clone size: few; CDR3 protein: CASSQPQRGTIYNEQFF; CDR3 DNA: TGTGCCAGCAGCCAGCCTCAGCGGGGGACGATATACAATGAGCAGTTCTTC
D gene: TRBD2; J gene: TRBJ2-1; V gene: TRBV7-9; clone size: many; CDR3 protein: CASSLVLAGMGEQFF; CDR3 DNA: TGTGCCAGCAGCTTAGTGCTAGCGGGGATGGGTGAGCAGTTCTTC
D gene: TRBD1; J gene: TRBJ1-1; V gene: TRBV25-1; clone size: few; CDR3 protein: CASSEGTGSEAFF; CDR3 DNA: TGTGCCAGCAGTGAGGGGACAGGCTCTGAAGCTTTCTTT
D gene: -; J gene: TRBJ2-7; V gene: TRBV5-1; clone size: many; CDR3 protein: CASSPRDTNYEQYF; CDR3 DNA: TGCGCCAGCAGCCCCCGGGACACCAACTACGAGCAGTACTTC
D gene: -; J gene: TRBJ2-7; V gene: TRBV6-5; clone size: many; CDR3 protein: CASSYQIGGTYEQYF; CDR3 DNA: TGTGCCAGCAGTTACCAAATTGGCGGGACCTACGAGCAGTACTTC
D gene: -; J gene: TRBJ1-5; V gene: TRBV4-3; clone size: -; CDR3 protein: CASSQGYFNQPQHF; CDR3 DNA: TGCGCCAGCAGCCAAGGGTATTTCAATCAGCCCCAGCATTTT
D gene: -; J gene: TRBJ2-7; V gene: TRBV7-2; clone size: many; CDR3 protein: CASSPRASAYEQYF; CDR3 DNA: TGTGCCAGCAGCCCCCGAGCAAGCGCCTACGAGCAGTACTTC
D gene: -; J gene: TRBJ2-1; V gene: TRBV12-5; clone size: few; CDR3 protein: CASGTGPLNEQFF; CDR3 DNA: TGTGCTAGTGGCACAGGGCCCCTCAATGAGCAGTTCTTC
D gene: -; J gene: TRBJ1-5; V gene: TRBV20-1; clone size: few; CDR3 protein: CSARERGAWQPQHF; CDR3 DNA: TGCAGTGCTAGAGAAAGAGGGGCTTGGCAGCCCCAGCATTTT
D gene: -; J gene: TRBJ1-5; V gene: TRBV19; clone size: few; CDR3 protein: CASSILGGNQPQHF; CDR3 DNA: TGTGCCAGTAGTATTTTGGGGGGCAATCAGCCCCAGCATTTT
D gene: -; J gene: TRBJ1-2; V gene: TRBV5-1; clone size: many; CDR3 protein: CASSLALPEAGYTF; CDR3 DNA: TGCGCCAGCAGCTTGGCCCTTCCGGAGGCTGGCTACACCTTC
D gene: TRBD2; J gene: TRBJ2-7; V gene: TRBV16; clone size: -; CDR3 protein: CASSQVLAGGLYEQYF; CDR3 DNA: TGTGCCAGCAGCCAAGTCCTAGCGGGAGGACTTTACGAGCAGTACTTC
D gene: -; J gene: TRBJ2-7; V gene: TRBV2; clone size: few; CDR3 protein: CASSPGRGPGEQYF; CDR3 DNA: TGTGCCAGCAGTCCGGGACGGGGACCGGGCGAGCAGTACTTC
D gene: TRBD2; J gene: TRBJ2-3; V gene: TRBV4-3; clone size: -; CDR3 protein: CASSRQGGTSYADTQYF; CDR3 DNA: TGCGCCAGCAGCCGGCAAGGCGGGACTAGCTATGCAGATACGCAGTATTTT
D gene: -; J gene: TRBJ2-7; V gene: TRBV20-1; clone size: many; CDR3 protein: CSARAGQYEQYF; CDR3 DNA: TGCAGTGCTAGAGCGGGGCAGTACGAGCAGTACTTC
D gene: -; J gene: TRBJ2-3; V gene: TRBV2; clone size: -; CDR3 protein: CASSGTADTQYF; CDR3 DNA: TGTGCCAGCAGTGGAACGGCAGATACGCAGTATTTT
D gene: -; J gene: TRBJ2-7; V gene: TRBV10-3; clone size: many; CDR3 protein: CAINAAISGPGDEQYF; CDR3 DNA: TGTGCCATCAACGCGGCCATTAGCGGTCCGGGGGACGAGCAGTACTTC
D gene: TRBD2; J gene: TRBJ2-2; V gene: TRBV4-2; clone size: -; CDR3 protein: CASSQDNAGGNTGELFF; CDR3 DNA: TGTGCCAGCAGCCAAGATAACGCGGGGGGTAACACCGGGGAGCTGTTTTTT
D gene: -; J gene: TRBJ2-2; V gene: TRBV6-2/TRBV6-3; clone size: many; CDR3 protein: CASARTANTGELFF; CDR3 DNA: TGTGCCAGCGCGCGGACGGCGAACACCGGGGAGCTGTTTTTT
D gene: -; J gene: TRBJ2-1; V gene: TRBV6-2/TRBV6-3; clone size: -; CDR3 protein: CASSYTVSEQFF; CDR3 DNA: TGTGCCAGCAGTTACACAGTGTCTGAGCAGTTCTTC
D gene: -; J gene: TRBJ1-3; V gene: TRBV7-2; clone size: many; CDR3 protein: CASSLQARLTNTIYF; CDR3 DNA: TGTGCCAGCAGCTTACAGGCACGGCTGACAAACACCATATATTTT
D gene: -; J gene: TRBJ2-3; V gene: TRBV7-9; clone size: many; CDR3 protein: CASKIATDTQYF; CDR3 DNA: TGTGCCAGCAAAATCGCTACAGATACGCAGTATTTT
D gene: -; J gene: TRBJ2-5; V gene: TRBV5-1; clone size: -; CDR3 protein: CASSLGASPETQYF; CDR3 DNA: TGCGCCAGCAGCTTGGGGGCTAGCCCCGAGACCCAGTACTTC
D gene: TRBD1; J gene: TRBJ2-7; V gene: TRBV20-1; clone size: -; CDR3 protein: CSARDRGRGPYELYF; CDR3 DNA: TGCAGTGCTAGAGATCGGGGCAGGGGGCCCTACGAGCTGTACTTC
D gene: -; J gene: TRBJ2-3; V gene: TRBV6-1; clone size: -; CDR3 protein: CASSPRNRATDTQYF; CDR3 DNA: TGTGCCAGCAGTCCGAGGAACAGGGCCACAGATACGCAGTATTTT
D gene: -; J gene: TRBJ2-3; V gene: TRBV12-5; clone size: many; CDR3 protein: CASGLVLGRGGDTQYF; CDR3 DNA: TGTGCTAGTGGTTTGGTACTAGGAAGGGGAGGAGATACGCAGTATTTT
D gene: TRBD1; J gene: TRBJ2-5; V gene: TRBV24-1; clone size: -; CDR3 protein: CATSDHNRGSKETQYF; CDR3 DNA: TGTGCCACCAGTGACCATAACAGGGGGTCGAAGGAGACCCAGTACTTC
D gene: -; J gene: TRBJ2-7; V gene: TRBV7-2; clone size: -; CDR3 protein: CASSLFGFPYEQYF; CDR3 DNA: TGTGCCAGCAGCTTATTCGGCTTTCCGTACGAGCAGTACTTC
D gene: TRBD2; J gene: TRBJ2-3; V gene: TRBV10-3; clone size: -; CDR3 protein: CAISESLGGGSTDTQYF; CDR3 DNA: TGTGCCATCAGTGAGTCTTTGGGCGGGGGGAGCACAGATACGCAGTATTTT
D gene: -; J gene: TRBJ1-6; V gene: TRBV12-3/TRBV12-4; clone size: many; CDR3 protein: CASGQGEINSPLHF; CDR3 DNA: TGTGCCAGCGGCCAAGGTGAAATTAATTCACCCCTCCACTTT
D gene: -; J gene: TRBJ1-1; V gene: TRBV12-5; clone size: -; CDR3 protein: CASGSAWGEAFF; CDR3 DNA: TGTGCTAGTGGCTCCGCCTGGGGTGAAGCTTTCTTT
D gene: TRBD1; J gene: TRBJ2-2; V gene: TRBV3-1; clone size: -; CDR3 protein: CASSQAGQGAPGELFF; CDR3 DNA: TGTGCCAGCAGCCAAGCCGGTCAGGGGGCGCCCGGGGAGCTGTTTTTT
D gene: -; J gene: TRBJ2-1; V gene: TRBV4-3; clone size: few; CDR3 protein: CASSHTQGGGYNEQFF; CDR3 DNA: TGCGCCAGCAGCCACACACAGGGGGGAGGGTACAATGAGCAGTTCTTC
D gene: TRBD1; J gene: TRBJ2-1; V gene: TRBV10-2; clone size: many; CDR3 protein: CASSEWRGTGVNEQFF; CDR3 DNA: TGCGCCAGCAGTGAGTGGCGCGGGACAGGGGTAAATGAGCAGTTCTTC
D gene: -; J gene: TRBJ2-3; V gene: TRBV30; clone size: few; CDR3 protein: CAWSRQNTDTQYF; CDR3 DNA: TGTGCCTGGAGTCGTCAGAACACAGATACGCAGTATTTT
D gene: TRBD2; J gene: TRBJ2-1; V gene: TRBV28; clone size: many; CDR3 protein: CASSFKGTSGGSYNEQFF; CDR3 DNA: TGTGCCAGCAGTTTCAAGGGGACTAGCGGGGGCTCCTACAATGAGCAGTTCTTC
D gene: TRBD2; J gene: TRBJ2-1; V gene: TRBV7-2; clone size: -; CDR3 protein: CASSLDFRAGALYEQFF; CDR3 DNA: TGTGCCAGCAGCTTAGATTTCCGAGCGGGGGCGCTCTACGAGCAGTTCTTC
D gene: -; J gene: TRBJ1-5; V gene: TRBV19; clone size: many; CDR3 protein: CASSATGPLQPQHF; CDR3 DNA: TGTGCCAGTAGTGCCACAGGGCCTCTGCAGCCCCAGCATTTT
D gene: -; J gene: TRBJ2-3; V gene: TRBV10-2; clone size: few; CDR3 protein: CASSESGALSTDTQYF; CDR3 DNA: TGCGCCAGCAGTGAGTCCGGGGCATTGAGCACAGATACGCAGTATTTT
D gene: TRBD2; J gene: TRBJ2-1; V gene: TRBV10-1; clone size: once; CDR3 protein: CASSEGIAGKDEQFF; CDR3 DNA: TGCGCCAGCAGTGAGGGAATAGCGGGAAAGGATGAGCAGTTCTTC
D gene: -; J gene: TRBJ2-5; V gene: TRBV20-1; clone size: many; CDR3 protein: CSARDLGRQETQYF; CDR3 DNA: TGCAGTGCTAGAGATCTGGGCCGCCAAGAGACCCAGTACTTC
D gene: TRBD2; J gene: TRBJ2-1; V gene: TRBV11-3; clone size: many; CDR3 protein: CASSSGGGSSYNEQFF; CDR3 DNA: TGTGCCAGCAGCTCAGGCGGGGGTAGCTCCTACAATGAGCAGTTCTTC
D gene: -; J gene: TRBJ1-5; V gene: TRBV18; clone size: many; CDR3 protein: CASSPTGQSTNQPQHF; CDR3 DNA: TGTGCCAGCTCACCAACCGGACAGTCCACAAATCAGCCCCAGCATTTT
D gene: TRBD1; J gene: TRBJ1-5; V gene: TRBV20-1; clone size: few; CDR3 protein: CSARVRDRGHQPQHF; CDR3 DNA: TGCAGTGCTAGAGTCCGGGACAGGGGGCATCAGCCCCAGCATTTT
D gene: TRBD2; J gene: TRBJ2-1; V gene: TRBV29-1; clone size: many; CDR3 protein: CSVELAAPGVEQFF; CDR3 DNA: TGCAGCGTCGAACTAGCGGCTCCGGGGGTTGAGCAGTTCTTC
D gene: -; J gene: TRBJ1-1; V gene: TRBV29-1; clone size: few; CDR3 protein: CSVVGNLGGTEAFF; CDR3 DNA: TGCAGCGTTGTCGGCAACCTTGGGGGGACTGAAGCTTTCTTT
D gene: -; J gene: TRBJ1-5; V gene: TRBV6-1; clone size: few; CDR3 protein: CASSPRRTVQLQPQHF; CDR3 DNA: TGTGCCAGCAGTCCTCGGCGGACAGTCCAGCTTCAGCCCCAGCATTTT
D gene: -; J gene: TRBJ2-3; V gene: TRBV6-1; clone size: many; CDR3 protein: CASRMGGQLTDTQYF; CDR3 DNA: TGTGCCAGCAGGATGGGAGGACAGCTCACAGATACGCAGTATTTT
D gene: -; J gene: TRBJ1-2; V gene: TRBV28; clone size: once; CDR3 protein: CASSDGLDGYTF; CDR3 DNA: TGTGCCAGCAGCGACGGACTGGATGGCTACACCTTC
D gene: TRBD1; J gene: TRBJ2-5; V gene: TRBV2; clone size: few; CDR3 protein: CASSEDRALQETQYF; CDR3 DNA: TGTGCCAGCAGTGAGGACAGGGCCCTCCAAGAGACCCAGTACTTC
D gene: -; J gene: TRBJ2-7; V gene: TRBV5-5; clone size: many; CDR3 protein: CASSFPWRGSHEQYF; CDR3 DNA: TGTGCCAGCAGCTTCCCGTGGAGGGGATCCCACGAGCAGTACTTC
D gene: TRBD1; J gene: TRBJ2-1; V gene: TRBV24-1; clone size: few; CDR3 protein: CATSADRAYNEQFF; CDR3 DNA: TGTGCCACCAGTGCCGACAGGGCCTACAATGAGCAGTTCTTC
D gene: -; J gene: TRBJ1-5; V gene: TRBV2; clone size: many; CDR3 protein: CASSRQSRQPQHF; CDR3 DNA: TGTGCCAGCAGTCGACAGTCTAGGCAGCCCCAGCATTTT